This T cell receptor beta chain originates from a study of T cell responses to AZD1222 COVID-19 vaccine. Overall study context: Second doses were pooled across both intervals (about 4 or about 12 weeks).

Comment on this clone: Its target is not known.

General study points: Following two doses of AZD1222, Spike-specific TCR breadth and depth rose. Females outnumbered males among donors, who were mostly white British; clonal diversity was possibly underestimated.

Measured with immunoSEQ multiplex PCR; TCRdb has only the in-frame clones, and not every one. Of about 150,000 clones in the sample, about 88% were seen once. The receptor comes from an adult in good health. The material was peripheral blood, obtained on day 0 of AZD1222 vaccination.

The chain's CDR3 is CASRVDYGYTF. The CDR3 bases are TGTGCCAGCAGGGTAGACTATGGCTACACCTTC. This chain joins TRBV28 and TRBJ1-2; D ambiguous. Germline CDR1 MDHEN, CDR2 SYDVKM. Trimming stripped 6 bases from V and 3 bases from J, with 5 bases between. The CDR3 spans 11 residues.